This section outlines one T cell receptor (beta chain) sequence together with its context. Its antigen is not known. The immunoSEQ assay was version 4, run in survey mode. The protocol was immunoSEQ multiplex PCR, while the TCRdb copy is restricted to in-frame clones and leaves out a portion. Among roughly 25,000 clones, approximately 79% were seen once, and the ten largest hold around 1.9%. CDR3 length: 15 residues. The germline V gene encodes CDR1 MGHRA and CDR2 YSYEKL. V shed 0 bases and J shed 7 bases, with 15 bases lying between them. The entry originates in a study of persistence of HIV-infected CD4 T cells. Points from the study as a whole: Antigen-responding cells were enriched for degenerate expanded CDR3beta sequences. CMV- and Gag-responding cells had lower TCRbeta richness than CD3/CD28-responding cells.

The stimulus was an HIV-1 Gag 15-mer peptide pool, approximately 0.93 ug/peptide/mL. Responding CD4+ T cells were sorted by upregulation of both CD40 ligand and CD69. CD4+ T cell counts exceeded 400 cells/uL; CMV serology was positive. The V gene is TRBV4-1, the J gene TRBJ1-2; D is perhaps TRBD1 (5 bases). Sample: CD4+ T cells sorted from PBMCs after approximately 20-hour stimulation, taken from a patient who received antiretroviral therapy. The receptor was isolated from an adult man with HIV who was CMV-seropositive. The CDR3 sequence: CASSQDSGIVRGYTF. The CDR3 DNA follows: TGCGCCAGCAGCCAAGATTCAGGGATTGTACGTGGCTACACCTTC.